The table lists the clone carrying this TCR beta chain with a few counts. This specimen belongs to a study of T cell changes during pregnancy in multiple sclerosis. The method was immunoSEQ multiplex PCR; TCRdb's version includes in-frame clones alone and lacks a portion of them. The sample shows 90,000 to 95,000 clones, around 93% of them seen only once. Germline V gene data show CDR1 as LNHDA and CDR2 as SQIVND (reference sequence). The CDR3 spans 16 residues. V was pared by 6 bases and J by 0 bases, with 17 bases between. The rearrangement joins TRBV19 to TRBJ1-1; D possibly corresponds to TRBD1 (6 bases). Specimen: peripheral blood, collected in the third trimester of pregnancy. The TCR was taken from a female donor with multiple sclerosis, enrolled in a pregnancy study. CDR3 sequence (DNA): TGTGCCAGTAGCCGATTGACAGGAGCTATGAACACTGAAGCTTTCTTT. It specifies CASSRLTGAMNTEAFF.